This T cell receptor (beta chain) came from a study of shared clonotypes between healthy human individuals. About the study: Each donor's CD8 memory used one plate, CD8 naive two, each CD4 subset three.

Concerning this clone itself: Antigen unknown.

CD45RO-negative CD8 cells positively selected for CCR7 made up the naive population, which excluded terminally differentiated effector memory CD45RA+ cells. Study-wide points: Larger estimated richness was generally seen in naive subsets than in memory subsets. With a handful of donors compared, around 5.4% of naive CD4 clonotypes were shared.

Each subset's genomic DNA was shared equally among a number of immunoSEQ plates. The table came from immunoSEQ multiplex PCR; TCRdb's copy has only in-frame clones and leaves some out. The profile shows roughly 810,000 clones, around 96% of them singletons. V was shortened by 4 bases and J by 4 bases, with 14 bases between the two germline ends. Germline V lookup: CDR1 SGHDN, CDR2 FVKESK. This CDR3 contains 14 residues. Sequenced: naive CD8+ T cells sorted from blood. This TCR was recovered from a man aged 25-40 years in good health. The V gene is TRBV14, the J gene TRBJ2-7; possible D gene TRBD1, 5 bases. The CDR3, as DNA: TGTGCCAGCAGCCGTAGGGGCGCCTTTTACGAGCAGTACTTC. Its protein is CASSRRGAFYEQYF.